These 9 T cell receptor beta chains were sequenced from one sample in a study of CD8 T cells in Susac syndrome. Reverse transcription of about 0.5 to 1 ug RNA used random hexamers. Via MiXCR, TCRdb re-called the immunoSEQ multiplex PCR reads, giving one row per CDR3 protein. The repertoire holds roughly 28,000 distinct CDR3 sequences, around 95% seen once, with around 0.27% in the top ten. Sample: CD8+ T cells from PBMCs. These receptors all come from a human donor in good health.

The CDR3 DNA reads TGTGCCAGCAGCCAAGATGGGGACAGGTTCGATTCACCCCTCCACTTT. Its protein is CASSQDGDRFDSPLHF. The V gene is TRBV3-1, the J gene TRBJ1-6; 8 bases are shared with TRBD1. Germline V gene data show CDR1 as LGHDT and CDR2 as YNNKEL (reference sequence). V gave up 0 bases and J gave up 8 bases; unmatched junction bases: 6. The CDR3 contains 16 residues.

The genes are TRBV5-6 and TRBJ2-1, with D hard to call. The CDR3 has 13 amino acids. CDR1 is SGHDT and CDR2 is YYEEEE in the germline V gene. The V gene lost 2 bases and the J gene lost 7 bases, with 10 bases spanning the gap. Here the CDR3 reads CASSLVGVNEQFF. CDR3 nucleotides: TGTGCCAGCAGCTTAGTTGGAGTGAATGAGCAGTTCTTC.

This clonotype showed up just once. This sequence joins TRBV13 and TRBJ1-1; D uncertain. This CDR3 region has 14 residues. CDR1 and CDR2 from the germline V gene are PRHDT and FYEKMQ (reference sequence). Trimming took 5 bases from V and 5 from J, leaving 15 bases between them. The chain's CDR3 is CASSPNSMGTEAFF. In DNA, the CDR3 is TGTGCCAGCAGCCCGAACTCAATGGGGACTGAAGCTTTCTTT.

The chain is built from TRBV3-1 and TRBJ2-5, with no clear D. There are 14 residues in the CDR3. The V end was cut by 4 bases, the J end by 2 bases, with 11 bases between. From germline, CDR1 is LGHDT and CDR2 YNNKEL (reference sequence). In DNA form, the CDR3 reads TGTGCCAGCAGCCCGAAAGACGGACAAGAGACCCAGTACTTC. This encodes CASSPKDGQETQYF.

CDR3 nucleotide sequence: TGTGCCAGCAGCCTCCATTGGGGTGACTTGGACAGTTACTACGAGCAGTACTTC. It translates to CASSLHWGDLDSYYEQYF. V is TRBV28 and J is TRBJ2-7; tentative D call: TRBD1 (6 bases). Trimming removed 6 bases at V and 3 bases at J, with 27 bases between. Per the germline V gene, CDR1 is MDHEN and CDR2 is SYDVKM. The CDR3 consists of 18 residues. Combining the CDR3 with reference TRBV28 and TRBJ2-7 gives the whole variable domain DVKVTQSSRYLVKRTGEKVFLECVQDMDHENMFWYRQDPGLGLRLIYFSYDVKMKEKGDIPEGYSVSREKKERFSLILESASTNQTSMYLCASSLHWGDLDSYYEQYFGPGTRLTVT.

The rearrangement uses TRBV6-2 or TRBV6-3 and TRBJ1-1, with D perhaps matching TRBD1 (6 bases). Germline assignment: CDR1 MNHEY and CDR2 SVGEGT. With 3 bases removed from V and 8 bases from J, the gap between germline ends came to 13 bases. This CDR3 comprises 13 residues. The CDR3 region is CASSYGGYKEAFF. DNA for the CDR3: TGTGCCAGCAGTTATGGGGGCTACAAGGAAGCTTTCTTT.

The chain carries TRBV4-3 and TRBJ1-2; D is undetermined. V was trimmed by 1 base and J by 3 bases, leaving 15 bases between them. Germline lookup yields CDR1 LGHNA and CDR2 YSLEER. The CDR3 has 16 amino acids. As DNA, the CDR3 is TGCGCCAGCAGCCAAGTCCCCGGATTGGGTGACTATGGCTACACCTTC. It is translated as CASSQVPGLGDYGYTF.

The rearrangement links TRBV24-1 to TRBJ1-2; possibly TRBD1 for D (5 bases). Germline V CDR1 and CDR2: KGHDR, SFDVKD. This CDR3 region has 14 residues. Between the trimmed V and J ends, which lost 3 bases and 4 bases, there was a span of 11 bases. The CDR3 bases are TGTGCCACCAGTGATCCGGGACGCAGCTATGGCTACACCTTC. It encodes CATSDPGRSYGYTF.

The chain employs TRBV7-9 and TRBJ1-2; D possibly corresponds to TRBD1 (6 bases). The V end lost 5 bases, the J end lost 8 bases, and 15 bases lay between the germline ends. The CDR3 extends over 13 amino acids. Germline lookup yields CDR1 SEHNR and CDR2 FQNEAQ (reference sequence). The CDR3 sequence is CASSPMDSQGYTF. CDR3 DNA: TGTGCCAGCAGCCCAATGGACAGTCAAGGCTACACCTTC.